The clone carrying this TCR beta chain showed up just a few times. Its antigen is unidentified. This entry is derived from a study of T cell responses to AZD1222 COVID-19 vaccine. Study-wide results and limits: Donors, mostly white British, included more females; clonal diversity was possibly underestimated. AZD1222 recipients seropositive at baseline numbered only 5 or 6. CD4 TCRs covered the whole spike, strongest at regions 160-218 and 743-854.

Produced via immunoSEQ multiplex PCR; TCRdb's table is partial and in-frame only. The sample carries about 130,000 clones, 70% to 90% recorded once. The CDR3 is 15 residues long. The V and J ends lost 2 bases and 0 bases respectively, with 8 bases between them. Germline values: CDR1 SGHRS, CDR2 YFSETQ. The specimen comprised peripheral blood, sampled on day 0 of AZD1222 vaccination. This chain uses TRBV5-1 with TRBJ2-2; TRBD2 might be the D (7 bases). The clonotype comes from an adult in good health. The CDR3 spells CASSLGGANTGELFF. The DNA for the CDR3 is TGCGCCAGCAGCTTAGGGGGGGCGAACACCGGGGAGCTGTTTTTT.